Sequencing of this T cell receptor beta chain was carried out in a study of post-analysis software for immune sequencing data. At the level of the study: Included among the disease courses, which were recorded for the cohort, were relapsing-remitting, secondary progressive and progressive-relapsing multiple sclerosis.

Whole-study results and caveats: A few TRBV segments appeared more often in patients than in controls, and TRBV5-6, TRBV5-1 and TRBV20-1 were among these. F-measure co-clustering was strong for batch-matched samples.

In regard to this clonotype: No antigen is known for it.

Trimming took 5 bases from V and 3 from J; bases not matched to a gene: 7. CDR3 length equals 15 residues. The germline gives CDR1 SGHTS, CDR2 YDEGEE. Unique molecular identifiers were carried by the TCR beta cDNA libraries. TCRdb fed the PCR reads into MiXCR, producing one record per CDR3 protein. The sample includes hundreds of thousands of distinct CDR3 sequences, just under 30% seen only once; the top ten take more than 0.45%. The genes are TRBV5-8 and TRBJ1-4; 7 bases match TRBD1. Sequencing was carried out using blood. This receptor was identified in a girl aged 10 to 17 with multiple sclerosis. CDR3 protein: CASRFTGVANEKLFF. CDR3 bases: TGTGCCAGCAGATTTACAGGGGTAGCTAATGAAAAACTGTTTTTT. Full variable domain (remainder filled in from reference TRBV5-8 and TRBJ1-4): EAGVTQSPTHLIKTRGQQATLRCSPISGHTSVYWYQQALGLGLQFLLWYDEGEERNRGNFPPRFSGRQFPNYSSELNVNALELEDSALYLCASRFTGVANEKLFFGSGTQLSVL.